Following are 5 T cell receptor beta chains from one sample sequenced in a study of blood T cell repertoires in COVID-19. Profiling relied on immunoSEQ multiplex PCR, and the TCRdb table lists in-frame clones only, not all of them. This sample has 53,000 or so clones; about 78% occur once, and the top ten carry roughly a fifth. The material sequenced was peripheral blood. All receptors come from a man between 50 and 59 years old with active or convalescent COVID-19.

CDR3 sequence reads: CASSLEVLAGKQNEQFF. The CDR3 nucleotides are TGCGCCAGCAGCTTGGAAGTCCTAGCGGGAAAGCAGAATGAGCAGTTCTTC. The V call is TRBV5-1, the J call TRBJ2-1, with TRBD2 matching 9 bases. This CDR3 has 17 residues. CDR1 is SGHRS, CDR2 YFSETQ, per germline. Trimming at V came to 0 bases and at J to 7 bases, leaving 11 bases not matched to a gene. The full variable domain, in which reference TRBV5-1 and TRBJ2-1 provide the parts outside the CDR3, is KAGVTQTPRYLIKTRGQQVTLSCSPISGHRSVSWYQQTPGQGLQFLFEYFSETQRNKGNFPGRFSGRQFSNSRSEMNVSTLELGDSALYLCASSLEVLAGKQNEQFFGPGTRLTVL.

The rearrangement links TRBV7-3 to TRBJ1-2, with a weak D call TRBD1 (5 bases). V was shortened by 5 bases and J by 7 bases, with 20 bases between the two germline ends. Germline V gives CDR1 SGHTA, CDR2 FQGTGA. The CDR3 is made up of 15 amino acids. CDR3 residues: CASSPTSSSGFGYTF. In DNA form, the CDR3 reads TGTGCCAGCAGCCCCACCTCCTCTTCAGGGTTTGGCTACACCTTC. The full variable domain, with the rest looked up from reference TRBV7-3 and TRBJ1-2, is GAGVSQTPSNKVTEKGKYVELRCDPISGHTALYWYRQSLGQGPEFLIYFQGTGAADDSGLPNDRFFAVRPEGSVSTLKIQRTERGDSAVYLCASSPTSSSGFGYTFGSGTRLTVV.

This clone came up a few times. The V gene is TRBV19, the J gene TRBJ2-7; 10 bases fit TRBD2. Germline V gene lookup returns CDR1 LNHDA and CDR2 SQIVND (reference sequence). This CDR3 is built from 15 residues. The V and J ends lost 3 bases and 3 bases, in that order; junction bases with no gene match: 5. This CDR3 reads CASSISLAGIYEQYF. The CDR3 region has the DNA TGTGCCAGTAGTATTTCACTAGCGGGAATCTACGAGCAGTACTTC.

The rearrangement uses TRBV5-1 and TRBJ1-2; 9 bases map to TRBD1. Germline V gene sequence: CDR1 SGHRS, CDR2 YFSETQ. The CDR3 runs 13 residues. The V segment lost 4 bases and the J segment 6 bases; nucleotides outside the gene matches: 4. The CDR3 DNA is TGCGCCAGCAGCCCGGGACAGGGCAATGGCTACACCTTC. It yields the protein CASSPGQGNGYTF.

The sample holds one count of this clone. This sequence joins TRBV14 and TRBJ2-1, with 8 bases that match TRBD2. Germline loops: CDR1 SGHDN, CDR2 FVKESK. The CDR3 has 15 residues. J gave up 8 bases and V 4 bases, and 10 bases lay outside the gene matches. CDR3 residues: CASSLPGGAVHEQFF. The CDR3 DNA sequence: TGTGCCAGCAGCCTTCCGGGGGGGGCGGTTCATGAGCAGTTCTTC. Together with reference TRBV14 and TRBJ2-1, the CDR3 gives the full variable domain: EAGVTQFPSHSVIEKGQTVTLRCDPISGHDNLYWYRRVMGKEIKFLLHFVKESKQDESGMPNNRFLAERTGGTYSTLKVQPAELEDSGVYFCASSLPGGAVHEQFFGPGTRLTVL.